Each of the 17 T cell receptor beta chains below was sequenced from the same sample in a study of beta chain features in type 1 diabetes. The isolated RNA, all of it, was reverse transcribed, so expressed TCRB transcripts were what got sequenced. Using immunoSEQ multiplex PCR, the repertoire was profiled, and TCRdb retains in-frame clones only, with some absent. The repertoire holds about 140,000 clones, with around 7% as singletons. The sample comprised central memory CD4+ T cells from blood. These receptors originate from a woman in her 30s in good health.

This clone showed up many times. CDR3 sequence: CASSLTGGREYF. The CDR3 DNA reads TGTGCCAGCAGCTTAACAGGGGGTCGGGAGTACTTC. The chain carries TRBV7-9 and TRBJ2-7; 8 nucleotides match TRBD1. V was clipped by 2 bases and J by 11 bases; unmatched bases: 5. CDR3 length: 12 amino acids. CDR1 and CDR2 (germline): SEHNR, FQNEAQ (reference sequence).

V gene TRBV28 combines with J gene TRBJ1-2; 11 bases agree with TRBD1. Trimming at V came to 6 bases and at J to 3 bases, leaving 3 bases not matched to a gene. The CDR3 contains 14 residues. Germline CDR1 and CDR2: MDHEN and SYDVKM. This CDR3 reads CASRDRGQDYGYTF. The CDR3 DNA reads TGTGCCAGCAGGGACAGGGGGCAAGACTATGGCTACACCTTC.

This chain links TRBV11-2 with TRBJ2-5; 9 bases match TRBD1. This CDR3 has 15 residues. V dropped 5 bases and J dropped 1; count of bases not matched to a gene: 5. Germline-derived CDR1 and CDR2 are SGHAT and FQNNGV. The CDR3 DNA reads as TGTGCCAGCAGCATTGGACAGGGGACCCAAGAGACCCAGTACTTC. Translated: CASSIGQGTQETQYF. Full variable domain (missing parts from reference TRBV11-2 and TRBJ2-5): EAGVAQSPRYKIIEKRQSVAFWCNPISGHATLYWYQQILGQGPKLLIQFQNNGVVDDSQLPKDRFSAERLKGVDSTLKIQPAKLEDSAVYLCASSIGQGTQETQYFGPGTRLLVL.

The CDR3 protein is CASSPRTLEAFF. The CDR3 DNA follows: TGTGCCAGCTCACCACGTACGCTAGAAGCTTTCTTT. The rearrangement uses TRBV18 and TRBJ1-1; D gene ambiguous. V was trimmed by 1 base and J by 8 bases, leaving 8 bases between them. Germline V gene lookup returns CDR1 KGHSH and CDR2 LQKENI. This CDR3 spans 12 amino acids.

The chain joins TRBV7-2 to TRBJ2-5, with TRBD2 matching over 10 bases. The CDR3 loop spans 16 amino acids. Trimming cost V 5 bases and J 4 bases; bases outside gene matches: 10. Germline-derived CDR1 and CDR2 are SGHTA and FQGNSA. CDR3 protein: CASSPPSGRWGETQYF. CDR3 bases: TGTGCCAGCAGCCCTCCTAGCGGGAGATGGGGAGAGACCCAGTACTTC.

This clone has a count of ten or more. V gene TRBV15 combines with J gene TRBJ1-2, with D hard to call. The length of the CDR3 is 16 residues. The V and J ends lost 1 base and 2 bases respectively, with 14 bases between them. From germline, CDR1 is LNHNV and CDR2 YYDKDF (reference sequence). The CDR3 DNA reads TGTGCCACCAGCAGAGGTGGGCCAGGTGGGAACTATGGCTACACCTTC. Protein: CATSRGGPGGNYGYTF.

In this sample, this clone turned up a few times. The chain joins TRBV6-6 to TRBJ2-1; possibly TRBD2 for D (6 bases). This CDR3 region has 14 residues. Germline V lookup: CDR1 MNHNY, CDR2 SVGAGI (reference sequence). V shed 2 bases and J shed 3 bases, with 8 bases lying between them. The CDR3 here is CASSYRESYNEQFF. CDR3 bases: TGTGCCAGCAGTTACCGGGAGAGCTACAATGAGCAGTTCTTC.

The chain uses TRBV6-5 and TRBJ2-1; 7 bases are a match to TRBD2. Trimming cost V 2 bases and J 4 bases; bases outside gene matches: 5. Germline CDR1 is MNHEY and CDR2 is SVGAGI. The CDR3 is made up of 15 amino acids. CDR3 DNA: TGTGCCAGCAGTTACCTGGCTAGCGGATACAATGAGCAGTTCTTC. Translation gives CASSYLASGYNEQFF.

The rearrangement links TRBV10-3 to TRBJ1-5; D not certain. The CDR3 length is 13 residues. CDR1 ENHRY and CDR2 SYGVKD come from the germline V gene. V dropped 4 bases and J dropped 5 bases, with 9 bases sitting between them. The CDR3 DNA sequence: TGTGCCATCAGTGGGTCTGAGGATCAGCCCCAGCATTTT. It is translated as CAISGSEDQPQHF.

This clone occurred a few times. V and J are TRBV6-5 and TRBJ2-2; D is undetermined. CDR1 and CDR2 from the germline V gene are MNHEY and SVGAGI. Between the trimmed V and J ends, which lost 3 bases and 2 bases, there was a span of 7 bases. This CDR3 is 14 amino acids long. CDR3 sequence: CASSYGVNTGELFF. The CDR3 DNA reads TGTGCCAGCAGTTATGGAGTAAACACCGGGGAGCTGTTTTTT.

This clone was picked up many times. The chain couples TRBV29-1 to TRBJ1-1; 7 positions match TRBD1. The CDR3 totals 13 residues. Germline V CDR1 and CDR2: SQVTM, ANQGSEA. The V and J ends lost 6 bases and 10 bases, in that order; junction bases with no gene match: 14. CDR3 residues: CSVGQTGSLRAFF. The CDR3 DNA follows: TGCAGCGTGGGACAGACAGGGTCCCTTCGAGCTTTCTTT.

Only a few counts were recorded for this clone. J is TRBJ2-7 and V is TRBV5-4, with TRBD2 matching over 11 bases. Germline CDR1 is SGHNT and CDR2 is YYREEE (reference sequence). V gave up 5 bases and J gave up 2 bases; unmatched junction bases: 6. CDR3 size: 15 residues. CDR3 sequence (DNA): TGTGCCAGCAGGGGTGGGACTAGCGGAGCCTACGAGCAGTACTTC. Amino acids: CASRGGTSGAYEQYF.

This clone was observed a few times. V and J are TRBV6-5 and TRBJ2-1; TRBD2 agrees at 7 bases. The length of the CDR3 is 15 residues. The trim removed 7 bases at V and 3 bases at J, leaving 9 bases unmatched. The germline CDR1 and CDR2 sequences are MNHEY and SVGAGI. In DNA form, the CDR3 reads TGTGCCAGCATTAGAGGTAGCGGGTACTACAATGAGCAGTTCTTC. Its protein is CASIRGSGYYNEQFF.

The gene calls are TRBV6-6 and TRBJ1-1; D remains unclear. The CDR3 contains 13 residues. Germline values: CDR1 MNHNY, CDR2 SVGAGI (reference sequence). The V gene lost 7 bases and the J gene lost 0 bases, with 9 bases spanning the gap. DNA of the CDR3: TGTGCCAGCAAGAAGGAGGTGAACACTGAAGCTTTCTTT. Residues: CASKKEVNTEAFF.

There are many counts of this clone. This rearrangement joins TRBV30 to TRBJ2-4; the D gene is possibly TRBD2 (6 bases). V gave up 1 base and J gave up 3 bases, with 10 bases separating them. This CDR3 comprises 14 residues. Germline V gives CDR1 GTSNPN, CDR2 SVGIG (reference sequence). The CDR3 DNA reads as TGTGCCTGGAGTGGCGGGGCAGGCAAAAACATTCAGTACTTC. It encodes CAWSGGAGKNIQYF.

The sample holds a few counts of this clone. The chain couples TRBV5-1 to TRBJ2-1, with TRBD2 identical over 7 bases. Germline CDR1 reads SGHRS; CDR2 reads YFSETQ. The length of the CDR3 is 14 residues. Trimming cost V 4 bases and J 0 bases; bases outside gene matches: 1. CDR3: CASSRGSSYNEQFF. CDR3 DNA: TGCGCCAGCAGCCGCGGGAGCTCCTACAATGAGCAGTTCTTC.

The chain uses TRBV10-2 and TRBJ2-4, with no clear D. Trimming removed 5 bases from V and 8 bases from J, with 10 bases in between. CDR3 length: 12 residues. Germline V lookup: CDR1 WSHSY, CDR2 SAAADI. The CDR3 sequence is CASSPSSDIQYF. CDR3 DNA sequence: TGCGCCAGCAGTCCATCGTCGGACATTCAGTACTTC.